Presented here are 2 T cell receptor beta chains from one specimen sequenced in a study of T cell repertoires in ileal Crohn's disease. Time point of the sample: neoterminal ileum biopsy at postoperative endoscopy, about 6 months after surgery. The table came from immunoSEQ multiplex PCR; TCRdb's copy has only in-frame clones and leaves some out. The sample lists 10,000 to 15,000 clones; more than 75% were seen once. The sequencing sample was made of ileal tissue. These receptors all stem from an adult with Crohn's disease.

J is TRBJ2-4 and V is TRBV7-9, with TRBD2 matching 9 bases. The J segment lost 5 bases and the V segment lost 5 bases, leaving 7 bases of the junction unmatched. CDR3 length: 15 amino acids. The germline gives CDR1 SEHNR, CDR2 FQNEAQ (reference sequence). The CDR3 bases are TGTGCCAGCAGCAACAGCGGGGGGACCGAAAACATTCAGTACTTC. Translated, it gives CASSNSGGTENIQYF.

The chain joins TRBV5-1 to TRBJ2-2; 7 bases fit TRBD1. After removal of 4 bases from V and 6 bases from J, the junction contained 3 bases not matched to a gene. Per the germline V gene, CDR1 is SGHRS and CDR2 is YFSETQ. This CDR3 is 13 amino acids long. The CDR3 sequence: CASSVQGSGELFF. CDR3 coding DNA: TGCGCCAGCAGCGTACAGGGGTCCGGGGAGCTGTTTTTT. Full variable domain (remainder filled in from reference TRBV5-1 and TRBJ2-2): KAGVTQTPRYLIKTRGQQVTLSCSPISGHRSVSWYQQTPGQGLQFLFEYFSETQRNKGNFPGRFSGRQFSNSRSEMNVSTLELGDSALYLCASSVQGSGELFFGEGSRLTVL.